A single sample gave rise to the 24 T cell receptor beta chains below, sequenced in a study of cytomegalovirus exposure and HLA in healthy donors. PCR employed 60 Vbeta and 13 Jbeta primers. Libraries were prepared by immunoSEQ multiplex PCR; TCRdb keeps only in-frame clonotypes and omits some of them. The data hold 150,000 or so clones, with about 68% observed a single time. The sample comprised PBMCs. These receptors were taken from a female donor in good health and CMV-seronegative.

The V and J genes are TRBV6-1 and TRBJ1-5, with TRBD1 matching 8 bases. The CDR3 is made up of 15 amino acids. The trim removed 6 bases at V and 4 bases at J, leaving 8 bases unmatched. Germline V lookup: CDR1 MNHNS, CDR2 SASEGT. CDR3 bases: TGTGCCAGCAGCGTCCGACAGGGGTCTAATCAGCCCCAGCATTTT. It codes for CASSVRQGSNQPQHF.

The chain recombines TRBV2 with TRBJ2-1, with TRBD1 matching 7 bases. Germline V CDR1 and CDR2: SNHLY, FYNNEI. The CDR3 has 15 amino acids. J lost 0 bases, V lost 4 bases, and 3 bases had no gene match. CDR3 sequence (DNA): TGTGCCAGCAGTGTAGACAGGGCCTCCTACAATGAGCAGTTCTTC. This sequence encodes CASSVDRASYNEQFF. The full variable domain, with the rest looked up from reference TRBV2 and TRBJ2-1, is EPEVTQTPSHQVTQMGQEVILRCVPISNHLYFYWYRQILGQKVEFLVSFYNNEISEKSEIFDDQFSVERPDGSNFTLKIRSTKLEDSAMYFCASSVDRASYNEQFFGPGTRLTVL.

The rearrangement links TRBV30 to TRBJ2-3; D not certain. This CDR3 comprises 13 residues. Germline values: CDR1 GTSNPN, CDR2 SVGIG (reference sequence). V dropped 6 bases and J dropped 2 bases, with 12 bases sitting between them. Here the CDR3 reads CACPDTSTDTQYF. The CDR3 nucleotides are TGTGCCTGTCCTGACACCTCCACAGATACGCAGTATTTT.

The J gene is TRBJ2-7, the V gene TRBV28; possibly TRBD2 for D (6 bases). V lost 5 bases and J lost 5, with 16 bases in between. CDR1 and CDR2 (germline): MDHEN, SYDVKM. This CDR3 region has 14 residues. In DNA form, the CDR3 reads TGTGCCAGCAGTAATACCCCGGGACTCAACGAGCAGTACTTC. It codes for CASSNTPGLNEQYF.

The chain is built from TRBV7-3 and TRBJ2-1; 7 bases match TRBD2. Germline V lookup: CDR1 SGHTA, CDR2 FQGTGA. With V trimmed by 5 bases and J by 7 bases, 11 bases remained unmatched. The CDR3 loop spans 15 amino acids. CDR3 in amino acids: CASSRDRVGRNEQFF. CDR3 nucleotides: TGTGCCAGCAGCCGCGACCGGGTCGGGAGGAATGAGCAGTTCTTC.

The rearrangement joins TRBV5-1 to TRBJ2-1, with D possibly TRBD2 on 5 matching bases. This CDR3 region has 15 residues. Germline CDR1 and CDR2: SGHRS and YFSETQ. Trimming took off 1 base at V and 5 bases at J, with 13 bases between the two ends. This chain's CDR3 is CASSLRRLANNEQFF. In DNA form, the CDR3 reads TGCGCCAGCAGCTTGAGAAGGCTAGCAAACAATGAGCAGTTCTTC. The complete variable domain, with remaining parts taken from reference TRBV5-1 and TRBJ2-1, reads KAGVTQTPRYLIKTRGQQVTLSCSPISGHRSVSWYQQTPGQGLQFLFEYFSETQRNKGNFPGRFSGRQFSNSRSEMNVSTLELGDSALYLCASSLRRLANNEQFFGPGTRLTVL.

The chain links TRBV6-6 to TRBJ1-2; D not certain. Germline V gene sequence: CDR1 MNHNY, CDR2 SVGAGI (reference sequence). The CDR3 loop spans 13 amino acids. Trimming removed 7 bases from V and 4 bases from J, with 13 bases in between. In nucleotides, the CDR3 is TGTGCCAGCACCCCCGGCGGGTCCTATGGCTACACCTTC. Its translation is CASTPGGSYGYTF.

The chain is built from TRBV6-5 and TRBJ1-4; D ambiguous. Between the trimmed V and J ends, which lost 5 bases and 6 bases, there was a span of 13 bases. The CDR3 length is 14 residues. Looked up from germline, CDR1 is MNHEY and CDR2 is SVGAGI. The CDR3 reads CASSHRRGDEKLFF. CDR3 sequence (DNA): TGTGCCAGCAGTCACCGCCGGGGTGATGAAAAACTGTTTTTT.

This chain joins TRBV9 and TRBJ1-1; the match to TRBD1 covers 9 bases. Germline assignment: CDR1 SGDLS and CDR2 YYNGEE. V lost 2 bases to trimming and J lost 4 bases; unmatched junction nucleotides: 12. There are 17 residues in the CDR3. Here the CDR3 reads CASSVTTGGRGSTEAFF. The DNA of the CDR3 is TGTGCCAGCAGCGTGACGACAGGGGGTCGAGGCAGCACTGAAGCTTTCTTT.

The genes are TRBV7-3 and TRBJ2-1, with 16 nucleotides matching TRBD2. This CDR3 has 21 amino acids. The V gene end was trimmed by 2 bases and the J gene end by 1 base; junction bases not matched to a gene: 11. Germline V CDR1 and CDR2: SGHTA, FQGTGA. This CDR3 is CASSLVSRGLAGGRSYNEQFF. CDR3 in DNA: TGTGCCAGCAGCTTAGTGTCCAGGGGACTAGCGGGGGGGCGATCCTACAATGAGCAGTTCTTC.

The rearrangement links TRBV4-3 to TRBJ1-3, with D unclear. The length of the CDR3 is 17 residues. The germline CDR1 and CDR2 sequences are LGHNA and YSLEER. The germline V and J ends were trimmed by 0 bases and 0 bases, with 12 bases remaining between them. In DNA, the CDR3 is TGCGCCAGCAGCCAAGAGACCAGGCAGCCCTCTGGAAACACCATATATTTT. It codes for CASSQETRQPSGNTIYF.

The CDR3 here is CASRPSGQGANTIYF. CDR3 DNA sequence: TGTGCCAGCAGACCGTCTGGACAGGGGGCTAACACCATATATTTT. V gene TRBV6-5 combines with J gene TRBJ1-3, with TRBD1 matching over 11 bases. Germline V CDR1 and CDR2: MNHEY, SVGAGI. Trimming removed 6 bases from V and 7 bases from J; junction bases left unmatched: 8. The CDR3 has 15 residues.

The V call is TRBV15, the J call TRBJ1-5; a possible D gene is TRBD1 (5 bases). The CDR3 consists of 16 residues. Between the trimmed V and J ends, which lost 1 base and 4 bases, there was a span of 14 bases. Germline V gives CDR1 LNHNV, CDR2 YYDKDF (reference sequence). The CDR3 is CATSRGVQGPNQPQHF. In nucleotides, the CDR3 is TGTGCCACCAGCAGAGGGGTCCAGGGTCCGAATCAGCCCCAGCATTTT.

This chain uses TRBV9 with TRBJ2-2; D gene uncertain. This CDR3 is 15 amino acids long. Trimming removed 4 bases at V and 4 bases at J, with 14 bases between. Germline V gene data show CDR1 as SGDLS and CDR2 as YYNGEE. The CDR3 reads CASSNPEIFTGELFF. DNA of the CDR3: TGTGCCAGCAGCAACCCTGAGATCTTCACCGGGGAGCTGTTTTTT.

This chain joins TRBV28 and TRBJ2-2; a weak D match, TRBD1 (5 bases). V was pared by 7 bases and J by 5 bases, with 8 bases between. This CDR3 is 12 amino acids long. CDR1 and CDR2 (germline): MDHEN, SYDVKM. This CDR3 reads CASTGRTGELFF. The CDR3 DNA sequence: TGTGCCAGCACAGGGCGTACCGGGGAGCTGTTTTTT.

This clone came up a few times. The V call is TRBV6-5, the J call TRBJ2-2; perhaps TRBD1 as D (5 bases). Trimming took 2 bases from V and 5 from J, leaving 15 bases between them. The CDR3 covers 16 residues. Germline V gene data show CDR1 as MNHEY and CDR2 as SVGAGI. CDR3 bases: TGTGCCAGCAGTTACCGCGTCAGGGTTGGGACCGGGGAGCTGTTTTTT. Its translation: CASSYRVRVGTGELFF.

This clone was seen just once. The chain joins TRBV27 to TRBJ1-5; a weak D match, TRBD1 (6 bases). CDR1 is MNHEY, CDR2 SMNVEV, per germline (reference sequence). The CDR3 spans 15 residues. The germline V and J ends were trimmed by 2 bases and 0 bases, with 8 bases remaining between them. The CDR3 spells CASSLRGYSNQPQHF. The DNA for the CDR3 is TGTGCCAGCAGTTTAAGGGGGTATAGCAATCAGCCCCAGCATTTT.

This clone was recorded once. The chain employs TRBV29-1 and TRBJ2-2, with 7 bases that match TRBD1. Germline-derived CDR1 and CDR2 are SQVTM and ANQGSEA. J lost 0 bases, V lost 4 bases, and 2 bases had no gene match. The CDR3 sequence is 14 residues long. CDR3 bases: TGCAGCGTTGGGGGACAGACGAACACCGGGGAGCTGTTTTTT. This codes for CSVGGQTNTGELFF.

The chain links TRBV30 to TRBJ2-2; D gene unclear. CDR1 is GTSNPN and CDR2 is SVGIG in the germline V gene (reference sequence). The ends were cut back, 0 bases at V and 7 bases at J, with 15 bases in the middle. CDR3 length equals 15 residues. CDR3 DNA sequence: TGTGCCTGGAGTGTAAGCAGGAACCCCAGCGGGGAGCTGTTTTTT. Amino acids: CAWSVSRNPSGELFF.

The chain recombines TRBV5-1 with TRBJ2-1; 9 nucleotides align to TRBD2. Germline V gives CDR1 SGHRS, CDR2 YFSETQ. The CDR3 consists of 15 residues. V gave up 0 bases and J gave up 6 bases; unmatched junction bases: 4. CDR3 sequence reads: CASSLAGTSSNEQFF. The DNA for the CDR3 is TGCGCCAGCAGCTTGGCCGGGACTAGCAGCAATGAGCAGTTCTTC.

This sequence joins TRBV5-1 and TRBJ2-7; 7 bases are shared with TRBD2. Germline V gene lookup returns CDR1 SGHRS and CDR2 YFSETQ. The CDR3 spans 15 residues. Trimming at V came to 5 bases and at J to 2 bases, leaving 10 bases not matched to a gene. The CDR3 DNA is TGCGCCAGCAGGGTTAGCGGGTCGACGACCTACGAGCAGTACTTC. It codes for CASRVSGSTTYEQYF.

This clone was recorded a few times. The V and J genes are TRBV15 and TRBJ1-1; D uncertain. Between the trimmed V and J ends, which lost 1 base and 1 base, there was a span of 7 bases. Germline V gene lookup returns CDR1 LNHNV and CDR2 YYDKDF (reference sequence). The CDR3 spans 14 residues. CDR3 region: CATSRGPGNTEAFF. The CDR3 coding sequence is TGTGCCACCAGCAGAGGACCGGGGAACACTGAAGCTTTCTTT.

This clone appeared a single time. This chain joins TRBV2 and TRBJ1-1; 8 nucleotides match TRBD1. Germline loops: CDR1 SNHLY, CDR2 FYNNEI. V trimming: 7 bases; J trimming: 1 base; junction bases outside the gene matches: 8. CDR3 size: 15 residues. Here the CDR3 DNA reads TGTGCCAGCATTCCAACCGGGACAGGGAACACTGAAGCTTTCTTT. This codes for CASIPTGTGNTEAFF. Combining the CDR3 with reference TRBV2 and TRBJ1-1 gives the whole variable domain EPEVTQTPSHQVTQMGQEVILRCVPISNHLYFYWYRQILGQKVEFLVSFYNNEISEKSEIFDDQFSVERPDGSNFTLKIRSTKLEDSAMYFCASIPTGTGNTEAFFGQGTRLTVV.

The V and J genes are TRBV7-2 and TRBJ2-5; the D is unclear. V lost 1 base and J 1 base, leaving 7 bases between the germline ends. Germline CDR1 is SGHTA and CDR2 is FQGNSA. The CDR3 is 14 amino acids. Here the CDR3 reads CASSLGHLQETQYF. In DNA form, the CDR3 reads TGTGCCAGCAGCTTAGGACACCTCCAAGAGACCCAGTACTTC.